This T cell receptor beta chain stems from a study of response to subunit inactivated influenza vaccine. Whole-study results and caveats: After each seasonal influenza vaccination, few new T cells are recruited, the authors suggested.

A remark on this clonotype: The antigen is not known.

TCRdb re-analysed the RT-PCR reads in MiXCR, keeping a single row per CDR3 protein. The sample records approximately 480,000 distinct CDR3 sequences, approximately 9.9% being singletons. CDR3 length: 16 residues. J lost 4 bases, V lost 6 bases, and 10 bases had no gene match. This chain links TRBV12-3 or TRBV12-4 with TRBJ2-3; 10 bases fit TRBD2. This clonotype was sampled from a man in his fifties who received an inactivated influenza vaccine. Sequencing was performed on PBMCs from blood, taken 45 days after vaccination. CDR3 amino acids: CASRFRAGGNADTQYF. The CDR3 region has the DNA TGTGCCAGCAGATTCAGAGCGGGGGGGAACGCAGATACGCAGTATTTT.